This TCR beta chain came from a study of T cells after yellow fever vaccination. About the research overall: Any fraction with a low cell number was prepared using SMART-Seq v4 Ultra Low Input.

This clonotype appeared many times. Its cognate antigen is unknown. This CDR3 spans 15 amino acids. V lost 3 bases to trimming and J lost 4 bases, with 13 bases between them. From germline, CDR1 is SGHRS and CDR2 YFSETQ. Study-wide findings and caveats: Some clonotypes were seen in both the CD4 and the CD8 compartments. These made up a small share and likely arose from convergent recombination. Post-booster repertoires again held most primary-vaccination clones (about 95% CD4, just under 90% CD8).

TCRdb reprocessed the 5' RACE reads via MiXCR and lists one record per CDR3 protein. The data show approximately 260,000 distinct CDR3 sequences, over 10% seen once. The V and J genes are TRBV5-1 and TRBJ2-2; possibly TRBD1 for D (6 bases). Sample: CD4+ T cells sorted from PBMCs, taken 45 days after the yellow fever booster vaccination. The clonotype comes from a man aged 30 to 45 who received the YFV17D yellow fever vaccine. The CDR3 DNA is TGCGCCAGCAGCTCAGACCGAGGGGGCACCGGGGAGCTGTTTTTT. Amino acids: CASSSDRGGTGELFF.